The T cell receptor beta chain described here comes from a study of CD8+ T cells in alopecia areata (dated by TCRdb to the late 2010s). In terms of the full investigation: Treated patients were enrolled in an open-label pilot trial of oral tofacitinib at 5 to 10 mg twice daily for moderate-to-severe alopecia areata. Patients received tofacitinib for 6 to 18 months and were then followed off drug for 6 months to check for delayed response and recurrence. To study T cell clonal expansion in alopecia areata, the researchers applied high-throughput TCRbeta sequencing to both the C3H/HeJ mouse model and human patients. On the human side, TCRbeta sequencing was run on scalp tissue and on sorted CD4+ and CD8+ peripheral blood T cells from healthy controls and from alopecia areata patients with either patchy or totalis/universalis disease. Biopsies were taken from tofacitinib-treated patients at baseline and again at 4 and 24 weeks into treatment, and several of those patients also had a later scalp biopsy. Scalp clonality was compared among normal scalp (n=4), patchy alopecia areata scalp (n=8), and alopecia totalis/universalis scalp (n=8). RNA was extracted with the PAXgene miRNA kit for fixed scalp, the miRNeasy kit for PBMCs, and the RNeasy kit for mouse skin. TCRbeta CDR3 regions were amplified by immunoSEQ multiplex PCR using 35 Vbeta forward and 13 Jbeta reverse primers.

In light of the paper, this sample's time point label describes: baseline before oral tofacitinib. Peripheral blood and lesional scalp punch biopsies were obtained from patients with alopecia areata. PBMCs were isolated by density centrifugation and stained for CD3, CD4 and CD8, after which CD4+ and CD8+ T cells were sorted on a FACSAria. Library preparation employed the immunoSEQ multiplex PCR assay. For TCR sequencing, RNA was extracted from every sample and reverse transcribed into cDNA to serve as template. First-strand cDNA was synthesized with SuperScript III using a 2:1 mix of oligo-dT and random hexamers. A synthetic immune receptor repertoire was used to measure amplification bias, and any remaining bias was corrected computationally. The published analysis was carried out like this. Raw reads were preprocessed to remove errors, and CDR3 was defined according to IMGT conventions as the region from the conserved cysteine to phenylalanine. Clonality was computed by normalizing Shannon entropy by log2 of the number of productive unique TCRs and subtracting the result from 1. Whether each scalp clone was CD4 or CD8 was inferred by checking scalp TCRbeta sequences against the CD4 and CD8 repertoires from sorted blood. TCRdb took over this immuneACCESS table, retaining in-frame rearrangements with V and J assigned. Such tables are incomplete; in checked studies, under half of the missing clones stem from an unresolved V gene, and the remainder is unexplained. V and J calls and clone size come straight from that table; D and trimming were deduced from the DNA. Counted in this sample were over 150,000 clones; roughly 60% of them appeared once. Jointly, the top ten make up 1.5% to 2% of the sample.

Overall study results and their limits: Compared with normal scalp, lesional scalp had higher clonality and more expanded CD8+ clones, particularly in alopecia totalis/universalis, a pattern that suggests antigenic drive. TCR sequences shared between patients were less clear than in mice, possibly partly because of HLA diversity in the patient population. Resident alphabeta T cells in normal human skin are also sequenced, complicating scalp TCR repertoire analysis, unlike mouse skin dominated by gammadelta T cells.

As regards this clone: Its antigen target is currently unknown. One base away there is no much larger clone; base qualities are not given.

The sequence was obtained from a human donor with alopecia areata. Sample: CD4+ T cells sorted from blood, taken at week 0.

The sequence in DNA is TGCAGCGACCATGGCGGGGAAGCTTTCTTT. This is translated as CSDHGGEAFF. The chain is assembled from TRBV29-1 and TRBJ1-1; no D gene call is confident. The CDR3 holds 10 amino acids from the cysteine to the phenylalanine. The entry retains the CDR3 DNA only, 30 bases that are in frame from base 1. Trimming at the junction amounts to 7 bases on V and 8 bases on J, and the germline ends lie 11 bases apart. Looking up the germline V gene yields CDR1 SQVTM and CDR2 ANQGSEA. Reference TRBV29-1 and TRBJ1-1 genes cover what lies past the CDR3, so the full variable domain is SAVISQKPSRDICQRGTSLTIQCQVDSQVTMMFWYRQQPGQSLTLIATANQGSEATYESGFVIDKFPISRPNLTFSTLTVSNMSPEDSSIYLCSDHGGEAFFGQGTRLTVV.